This T cell receptor beta chain was profiled in a study of patients and donors after allogeneic stem cell transplantation. This clonotype has only a few counts. TCRdb reprocessed the RT-PCR reads via MiXCR and lists one record per CDR3 protein. In the table there are about 150,000 distinct CDR3 sequences, over 30% of which are singletons. The receptor's source is a human donor who was either an allogeneic HSCT recipient or a stem cell or donor lymphocyte infusion donor (not recorded which). It is not recorded whose cells these are; they may come from a transplant donor. Material for sequencing was blood, either unsorted or a sorted T cell fraction (not recorded which).

This CDR3 reads CASSLLTLAGPYEQYF. In nucleotides, the CDR3 is TGTGCCAGCAGTCTCCTAACCCTAGCGGGGCCCTACGAGCAGTACTTC. The chain carries TRBV27 and TRBJ2-7; TRBD2 matches 9 bases. The germline V gene encodes CDR1 MNHEY and CDR2 SMNVEV (reference sequence). The CDR3 is made up of 16 amino acids. With V trimmed by 5 bases and J by 2 bases, 10 bases remained unmatched.